This entry is about one T cell receptor beta chain. Its antigen is unidentified. These data originate in a study of post-analysis software for immune sequencing data. Study-wide findings and caveats: Four or five TRBV segments occurring more often in patients than controls included TRBV5-6, TRBV5-1 and TRBV20-1.

Germline lookup yields CDR1 MNHEY and CDR2 SMNVEV (reference sequence). V lost 1 base and J 0 bases, leaving 11 bases between the germline ends. CDR3 length: 16 residues. Incorporated into the TCR beta cDNA libraries were unique molecular identifiers, which served to reduce PCR and sequencing biases. TCRdb reprocessed the PCR reads with MiXCR, giving one entry per CDR3 protein. The table shows 350,000 to 500,000 distinct CDR3 sequences, with roughly 38% occurring only once. The sequence derives from a girl aged 2 to 9 with multiple sclerosis. The material sequenced was blood. V is TRBV27 and J is TRBJ2-3; D unresolved. DNA for the CDR3: TGTGCCAGCAGTTTATATTCCCCGGCCAGCACAGATACGCAGTATTTT. Protein product: CASSLYSPASTDTQYF.